Below, one T cell receptor beta chain is given with its context. No antigen is known for it. This record belongs to a study of regulatory T cells in long-lasting Graves disease. Arm-PCR of CDR3 regions with iRepertoire HTBI primers generated TCR beta libraries. TCRdb redid the calling of the multiplex PCR reads with MiXCR, one entry per CDR3 protein. The table records hundreds of thousands of distinct CDR3 sequences, 20% to 25% of them present only once. CDR1 and CDR2 (germline): SQVTM, ANQGSEA. Trimming removed 4 bases from V and 3 bases from J, with 15 bases in between. The CDR3 totals 15 residues. Study-wide points: Limited sample numbers may have lowered accuracy.

Time point given: persistent/refractory GD, antithyroid drugs over 5 years with positive TRAb. Extracted RNA from PBMCs served as the source of the TCR library. American Thyroid Association guidelines defined how Graves' disease was diagnosed. The source material was peripheral blood mononuclear cells (PBMCs), sampled when the disease was refractory, from a patient treated with antithyroid drugs. The rearrangement links TRBV29-1 to TRBJ1-4, with a weak D call TRBD1 (5 bases). This TCR came from a female donor with Graves disease. In DNA form, the CDR3 reads TGCAGCGTTGCCGGGAGCGGGGACTCTAATGAAAAACTGTTTTTT. Translated, it gives CSVAGSGDSNEKLFF.